This TCR beta chain was captured in a study of cytomegalovirus exposure and HLA in healthy donors (dated by TCRdb to 2016 to 2017). In the study overall: An earlier analysis of roughly 610 of the donors reported over 250 Gb of sequence data and 117 million unique TCR beta sequences obtained from roughly 170 million T cells. The study profiled the T cell repertoires of about 720 subjects by immunosequencing and related them to cytomegalovirus serostatus. A later analysis re-analyzed previously published TCR beta repertoires from 666 donors and added high-resolution HLA genotyping to study TCR occurrence patterns. An earlier analysis of 587 of the donors applied high-throughput TCR beta sequencing to assess whether each TCR beta V gene segment acted as functional or pseudogenic. The number of typed donors differed by locus: about 620-640 for A, B, C, DRB1 and DQB1; 500 to 550 for DQA1; around 610 for DPA1; and around 470 for DPB1. Every discovery cohort repertoire had been produced on one sequencing platform. Rather than using new phenotypic data, the later analysis identified candidate immune exposures from TCR beta sequences and from how often those sequences occurred across donors. Roughly 300 gigabases of sequencing data and 75 million to 85 million unique TCR sequences made up an early release that covered fewer than 650 HLA-typed donors. The aim of the study was to test whether cataloging public T cell receptors could identify signatures of past pathogen exposure. Donor age, sex, ethnicity and CMV serostatus were compiled together with the repertoire data. Along with the roughly 710-subject first cohort, a separate validation cohort of 120 different subjects was used. Among roughly 400 genotyped donors of the cohort, an average of about 220,000 unique TCR beta nucleotide sequences was sequenced per donor, of which about 19% were non-productive. Both class I and class II loci were covered by HLA typing, at four-digit resolution. The genetic ancestry cluster associated with self-reported Caucasian donors included 70% to 85% of the roughly 360 genotyped donors. The study combined high-throughput TCR immunosequencing, statistical association of individual TCRs with disease status, and machine learning to predict cytomegalovirus infection status. Roughly 5 DR-DQ haplotypes were handled as single units for association and clustering, since linkage in the cohort was strong. In a later genetic analysis, genome-wide SNP genotypes for about 55% of the 666 donors were used, and that subset was treated as a discovery cohort. The paper as a whole reports these results and caveats: A few of the identified cytomegalovirus-associated TCR beta chains were confirmed in vitro to be specific for cytomegalovirus antigens. In a later analysis, the rate of TCR association differed among HLA loci, with DRB1 alleles having the most associated TCRs and HLA-C alleles having the fewest. In a later analysis, HLA-associated TCR beta chains were found to be more clonally expanded and to have lower generation probabilities than equally common non-associated chains. According to a later genetic analysis, donors in an Asian-associated ancestry cluster had fewer N-insertions in productive TCRs than the roughly 700-donor mean. The study listed 150 to 200 TCR beta chains as associated with cytomegalovirus. According to a later analysis, parvovirus B19, influenza, CMV and Epstein-Barr virus appeared linked to several top co-occurrence clusters. In a later genetic analysis, a missense DCLRE1C variant was associated with V-gene and J-gene trimming of TCR beta chains, and the association was replicated in an independent cohort. Correlated functional status among segregating V segments might reflect linkage disequilibrium, but an unknown experimental factor could not be ruled out. A further reported finding was that TCR beta sequences accurately predicted the HLA-A and HLA-B alleles for most subjects in the first cohort. According to a later analysis, most CMV-associated TCR beta chains appeared to be HLA-restricted, and the HLA associations seemed to be driven largely by CMV exposure. Because counts were too low, more than 15 rarely observed V segments, including chromosome 9 orphons, were excluded from the earlier analysis of 587 of the donors. According to the authors, the approach could potentially be generalized to other disease states and immunological phenotypes. HLA typing was unavailable for some donors at each locus, so association tests used only the typed subset. A cluster of highly shared sequence variants was judged likely to represent a technical artifact of the sequencing pipeline. In an earlier analysis of 587 of the donors, most TCR beta V segments were observed in productive rearrangements about 90% or about 30% of the time, broadly matching IMGT annotations. Because the 87-base-pair reads could not distinguish some IMGT-functional V segments, including TRBV6-2 and TRBV6-3, those segments were excluded. Sequencing depth was assumed to be roughly uniform across donors in the presence/absence analyses, though that assumption may not hold. The classifier was reported to diagnose cytomegalovirus status with high specificity and sensitivity in both the original and validation cohorts. When HLA alleles, especially DR and DQ, strongly co-occurred, TCR associations were difficult to assign to individual alleles. While some public TCRs were present in many individuals, most TCR sequences turned up only very rarely across donors. Immune exposure information for the cohort was limited to CMV serostatus. At a false discovery rate of 0.05, a later analysis linked roughly 17,000 TCR beta sequences to specific HLA alleles. The cohort was sequenced for TCR beta chains only, and without alpha or paired-chain data the features that could be detected were limited.

Library construction relied on the immunoSEQ multiplex PCR assay. For the multiplex PCR, a mixture combining 60 forward primers for TCR Vbeta segments and 13 reverse primers for TCR Jbeta segments was used. A multiplex PCR assay on genomic DNA amplified the CDR3 region of rearranged TCR beta genes. Amplified TCR beta libraries were sequenced as 87-base-pair reads on the Illumina HiSeq System. Per the original workflow: Across the 670 or so repertoires, a later analysis counted some 81 million unique TCR beta chains, roughly 11 million of which were shared by at least two donors. A nearest-neighbor algorithm error-corrected the raw reads and collapsed the reads into unique sequences, merging closely related sequences to remove PCR and sequencing errors. Alignment of CDR3 sequences to IMGT reference sequences was used to assign V, D and J gene segments. For a sequence to be retained, a match of at least six nucleotides to both a V gene segment and a J gene segment was required. Rearrangements were called productive when the CDR3 lacked stop codons and stayed in frame with V and J; all others were non-productive. Following IMGT convention, CDR3 was defined as the stretch from the second conserved V-encoded cysteine up to the conserved J-encoded phenylalanine. The earlier analysis of 587 of the donors excluded sequences that lacked an unambiguous match to a single V gene segment. In an earlier analysis of roughly 600 of the donors, a V segment was called functional when productive rearrangements were above 56.7%, and segregating when the standard deviation between donors exceeded 5%. A statistical classification framework was built for diagnosing cytomegalovirus status from the catalog of TCR beta chain sequences. A later analysis assigned V and J genes by comparing TCR nucleotide sequences with IMGT/GENE-DB human TR gene sequences. The TCRdist pipeline was used in a later analysis to assign CDR3 sequences and most-parsimonious VDJ recombination scenarios. In a later analysis, every TCR beta chain was defined by the combination of its CDR3 amino acid sequence and its V-gene family, and reads without a unique V-gene family were dropped. A later analysis removed 592 highly shared, low-generation-probability nucleotide sequences to deal with suspected cross-contamination and a sequencing artifact. For each public chain, a later analysis derived a clonal expansion index from normalized ranks of inferred template counts within each repertoire. A later analysis computed generation probabilities with a VDJ recombination model fitted to out-of-frame rearrangements, and checked the results against IGoR. In a later analysis, hypergeometric tests were used to score TCR-TCR, TCR-HLA and TCR-CMV co-occurrence, with a repertoire-size bias correction applied to TCR pairs. False discovery rates were estimated in a later analysis by permuting HLA or CMV assignments 20 times. In a later analysis, co-occurring TCRs were grouped with DBSCAN, and TCRdist sequence similarity was added when clustering was performed within HLA-allele-positive subsets. Repertoires with fewer than 30,000 or more than 120,000 public chains, plus five repertoires with anomalous nucleotide sharing, were excluded from co-occurrence clustering. Not all clones reach the TCRdb copy of this immuneACCESS table, which keeps in-frame sequences only. Checked studies attribute under half of the gap to unresolved V genes and leave the rest unexplained. V and J calls and clone size are given by that table; D and trimming were obtained from the DNA. For this sample the table gives around 130,000 clones, of which around three quarters were detected only once. The ten largest clones take up under 6% of the sample.

As concerns this clone: Its target antigen remains unknown. No base-level quality is on record; no much larger clone is a single base apart.

The cohort comprised around 690 healthy bone marrow donors. Cohort members were all nominally healthy when sampled, although unrecorded immune exposures were likely present. The donor tested CMV seronegative and was one of the 352 seronegative cohort members. A peripheral blood sample was collected from each donor, and TCR beta sequencing was performed on peripheral blood mononuclear cells. The Qiagen DNeasy Blood Extraction Kit was used to extract genomic DNA from the blood cell samples. The germline V gene sets CDR1 to MDHEN and CDR2 to SYDVKM. The CDR3 goes from the cysteine to the phenylalanine over 15 residues. The retained sequence is limited to the CDR3, 45 bases, with the frame set at the first base. Here V drops 5 bases and J drops 3 bases, and the junction holds 8 bases not matched to any gene.

The clonotype was recovered from a man in his thirties or forties in good health and CMV-seronegative. Sequencing was carried out using PBMCs. This chain is built from TRBV28 and TRBJ2-5, with 8 central nucleotides matching TRBD1. The CDR3 here reads CASSGTGRGEETQYF. The sequenced DNA: TGTGCCAGCAGTGGGACAGGTAGGGGCGAAGAGACCCAGTACTTC.